The 24 T cell receptor beta chains presented below share a single source sample, sequenced in a study of shared clonotypes between healthy human individuals. Repertoires were generated with immunoSEQ multiplex PCR, while TCRdb's copy carries only in-frame clones and drops some. The sample holds approximately 1,000,000 clones, 75% to 85% seen once. Sequencing input: memory CD4+ T cells from PBMCs. The subset: CD45RA-negative fraction. The source of these receptors is a man aged 18 to 29 in good health. Some clones in this sample may be carry-over from other donors' samples.

This rearrangement joins TRBV5-1 to TRBJ2-7; TRBD2 matches at 11 bases. Per germline, CDR1 SGHRS and CDR2 YFSETQ. There are 14 residues in the CDR3. V was pared by 4 bases and J by 5 bases, with 5 bases of the junction left unmatched. CDR3 in DNA: TGCGCCAGCAGCCTGATGACTAGCGGGAACGAGCAGTACTTC. The encoded protein is CASSLMTSGNEQYF.

About this clone: The sample contains more than one DNA sequence encoding this CDR3. This chain joins TRBV5-1 and TRBJ2-2, with D perhaps TRBD1 (6 bases). The V gene's germline CDR1 is SGHRS and CDR2 YFSETQ. The CDR3 spans 14 residues. Trimming shortened V by 0 bases and J by 7 bases, and 10 bases separated the two germline ends. The CDR3 DNA reads as TGCGCCAGCAGCTTGGACAGGGAAGGCGGGGAGCTGTTTTTT. Translated, it gives CASSLDREGGELFF.

About this clone itself: Other DNA sequences in the sample encode the same CDR3. The chain links TRBV9 to TRBJ2-3; D gene unclear. Looked up from germline, CDR1 is SGDLS and CDR2 is YYNGEE. V was clipped by 2 bases and J by 2 bases, with 6 bases between them. The CDR3 length is 13 residues. The CDR3 loop reads CASSVSSTDTQYF. DNA for the CDR3: TGTGCCAGCAGCGTTAGTTCCACAGATACGCAGTATTTT.

V gene TRBV7-9 combines with J gene TRBJ1-1; possible D gene TRBD1, 5 bases. The CDR3 sequence is 14 residues long. V was clipped by 3 bases and J by 3 bases, with 11 bases between them. Germline CDR1 SEHNR, CDR2 FQNEAQ (reference sequence). CDR3 DNA: TGTGCCAGCAGCTTTCAGGGTAAGGACACTGAAGCTTTCTTT. Translating it yields CASSFQGKDTEAFF. The complete variable domain, with remaining parts taken from reference TRBV7-9 and TRBJ1-1, reads DTGVSQNPRHKITKRGQNVTFRCDPISEHNRLYWYRQTLGQGPEFLTYFQNEAQLEKSRLLSDRFSAERPKGSFSTLEIQRTEQGDSAMYLCASSFQGKDTEAFFGQGTRLTVV.

The gene calls are TRBV5-3 and TRBJ1-5; D gene uncertain. TRBV5-3 is an open reading frame whose function is uncertain. CDR3 size: 13 residues. V was clipped by 6 bases and J by 7 bases, with 14 bases between them. CDR3 coding DNA: TGTGCCAGAAACCTTTTGTTGTGGCAGCCCCAGCATTTT. Its translation is CARNLLLWQPQHF.

About this clone: Additional DNA sequences in this sample encode the identical CDR3. This chain links TRBV7-9 with TRBJ1-6; D unclear. The germline CDR1 and CDR2 sequences are SEHNR and FQNEAQ (reference sequence). V was trimmed by 5 bases and J by 10 bases, leaving 12 bases between them. This CDR3 contains 13 residues. The CDR3 sequence is CASSPPGGSPLHF. CDR3 sequence (DNA): TGTGCCAGCAGCCCCCCAGGTGGCTCACCCCTCCACTTT.

This clone was recorded once. This chain joins TRBV9 and TRBJ2-3; the D gene is possibly TRBD1 (6 bases). Germline CDR1 and CDR2: SGDLS and YYNGEE. Trimming removed 5 bases from V and 4 bases from J, with 8 bases in between. This CDR3 is built from 12 residues. For the CDR3, the DNA is TGTGCCAGCAGGGACAGCTCAGATACGCAGTATTTT. Its translation: CASRDSSDTQYF.

V gene TRBV6-5 combines with J gene TRBJ1-2; perhaps TRBD1 as D (5 bases). This CDR3 has 15 residues. The V end lost 6 bases, the J end lost 7 bases, and 21 bases lay between the germline ends. The germline gives CDR1 MNHEY, CDR2 SVGAGI. The CDR3 sequence: CASRQVGGSRRGYTF. The CDR3 bases are TGTGCCAGCAGACAGGTGGGGGGGAGTCGGCGTGGCTACACCTTC.

This clone was recorded only once. The chain combines TRBV27 with TRBJ1-1, with TRBD1 identical over 11 bases. V dropped 5 bases and J dropped 0; count of bases not matched to a gene: 5. CDR1 and CDR2 from the germline V gene are MNHEY and SMNVEV (reference sequence). The CDR3 spans 16 residues. Here the CDR3 DNA reads TGTGCCAGCAGTCCGGGGACAGGGGGGATGAACACTGAAGCTTTCTTT. It is translated as CASSPGTGGMNTEAFF.

This sequence joins TRBV5-4 and TRBJ2-7; possible D gene TRBD2, 5 bases. This CDR3 contains 14 residues. Germline lookup yields CDR1 SGHNT and CDR2 YYREEE (reference sequence). Trimming removed 1 base at V and 4 bases at J, with 12 bases between. Written as DNA, the CDR3 is TGTGCCAGCAGCTTGCAGGCTGGGGAGTACGAGCAGTACTTC. This codes for CASSLQAGEYEQYF.

The chain joins TRBV28 to TRBJ1-5; TRBD1 agrees at 9 bases. J was trimmed by 5 bases and V by 1 base; bases with no gene match: 6. CDR1 MDHEN and CDR2 SYDVKM come from the germline V gene. The CDR3 is 16 residues long. The CDR3 region is CASSLSGTGYYQPQHF. The CDR3 DNA reads as TGTGCCAGCAGTTTATCCGGGACAGGGTATTATCAGCCCCAGCATTTT.

J is TRBJ2-1 and V is TRBV5-4; 7 bases match TRBD2. Germline assignment: CDR1 SGHNT and CDR2 YYREEE (reference sequence). The CDR3 spans 16 residues. The trim removed 0 bases at V and 2 bases at J, leaving 5 bases unmatched. CDR3 DNA sequence: TGTGCCAGCAGCTTGGGTGGCGGGAGCGCCTACAATGAGCAGTTCTTC. Translation: CASSLGGGSAYNEQFF.

The rearrangement uses TRBV11-2 and TRBJ2-5; maybe TRBD2 (5 bases). The germline CDR1 and CDR2 sequences are SGHAT and FQNNGV. The length of the CDR3 is 17 residues. V dropped 3 bases and J dropped 5 bases, with 22 bases sitting between them. This CDR3 is CASSFSYRPLGGETQYF. The CDR3 DNA reads as TGTGCCAGCAGCTTTTCGTATCGGCCTCTCGGCGGGGAGACCCAGTACTTC.

The chain employs TRBV19 and TRBJ1-2; no clear D gene. Trimming removed 6 bases at V and 0 bases at J, with 14 bases between. Looked up from germline, CDR1 is LNHDA and CDR2 is SQIVND (reference sequence). CDR3 size: 15 residues. The CDR3, as DNA: TGTGCCAGTAGAGCCGACGTCGGGACTAACTATGGCTACACCTTC. It yields the protein CASRADVGTNYGYTF.

This clone was found a few times. The chain couples TRBV19 to TRBJ2-7; 12 bases align to TRBD2. The V and J ends lost 5 bases and 4 bases, in that order; junction bases with no gene match: 9. Germline values: CDR1 LNHDA, CDR2 SQIVND (reference sequence). The CDR3 runs to 16 residues. CDR3 bases: TGTGCCAGTAGTTTGCGGACTAGCGGGATAGGGTACGAGCAGTACTTC. It yields the protein CASSLRTSGIGYEQYF. The full variable domain, completed using reference TRBV19 and TRBJ2-7, is DGGITQSPKYLFRKEGQNVTLSCEQNLNHDAMYWYRQDPGQGLRLIYYSQIVNDFQKGDIAEGYSVSREKKESFPLTVTSAQKNPTAFYLCASSLRTSGIGYEQYFGPGTRLTVT.

The CDR3 DNA sequence: TGTGCCAGCTCACCATACGGGTTTGGATCTGGTCAGCCCCAGCATTTT. As protein: CASSPYGFGSGQPQHF. The chain recombines TRBV18 with TRBJ1-5; unclear D gene. The length of the CDR3 is 16 residues. Germline assignment: CDR1 KGHSH and CDR2 LQKENI. Trimming cost V 2 bases and J 6 bases, with 17 bases left between them.

The rearrangement uses TRBV5-4 and TRBJ1-1, with 9 bases that match TRBD1. The V gene end was trimmed by 2 bases and the J gene end by 5 bases; junction bases not matched to a gene: 4. The germline gives CDR1 SGHNT, CDR2 YYREEE (reference sequence). The CDR3 covers 14 residues. In DNA, the CDR3 is TGTGCCAGCAGCTTACAGGGGGCGCCGACTGAAGCTTTCTTT. Amino acids: CASSLQGAPTEAFF. Full variable domain (outside the CDR3, taken from reference TRBV5-4 and TRBJ1-1): ETGVTQSPTHLIKTRGQQVTLRCSSQSGHNTVSWYQQALGQGPQFIFQYYREEENGRGNFPPRFSGLQFPNYSSELNVNALELDDSALYLCASSLQGAPTEAFFGQGTRLTVV.

This sequence joins TRBV9 and TRBJ2-3; D remains unclear. CDR1 is SGDLS and CDR2 is YYNGEE in the germline V gene. V lost 5 bases and J 3 bases, leaving 10 bases between the germline ends. CDR3 length equals 13 residues. As DNA, the CDR3 is TGTGCCAGCAGGGACCCCCTAACAGATACGCAGTATTTT. It yields the protein CASRDPLTDTQYF. Full variable domain (missing parts from reference TRBV9 and TRBJ2-3): DSGVTQTPKHLITATGQRVTLRCSPRSGDLSVYWYQQSLDQGLQFLIQYYNGEERAKGNILERFSAQQFPDLHSELNLSSLELGDSALYFCASRDPLTDTQYFGPGTRLTVL.

This clone was counted only a few times. The V call is TRBV2, the J call TRBJ2-1; TRBD2 matches at 10 bases. The CDR3 sequence is 15 residues long. Germline V gene sequence: CDR1 SNHLY, CDR2 FYNNEI. Trimming cost V 3 bases and J 5 bases; bases outside gene matches: 4. This CDR3 is CASSEGTSENNEQFF. DNA for the CDR3: TGTGCCAGCAGTGAGGGGACTAGCGAAAACAATGAGCAGTTCTTC.

V gene TRBV28 combines with J gene TRBJ1-4, with D perhaps TRBD1 (6 bases). Germline assignment: CDR1 MDHEN and CDR2 SYDVKM. Trimming removed 2 bases from V and 8 bases from J, with 6 bases in between. The CDR3 is 12 amino acids. The CDR3 DNA reads as TGTGCCAGCAGTTTAGGACAGGAAAAACTGTTTTTT. This codes for CASSLGQEKLFF.

This chain links TRBV19 with TRBJ2-7; D tentatively fits TRBD1 or TRBD2 (7 bases each). Germline values: CDR1 LNHDA, CDR2 SQIVND (reference sequence). V was cut by 5 bases and J by 4 bases, with 12 bases left in between. The CDR3 consists of 13 residues. CDR3 nucleotide sequence: TGTGCCAGTAGTCTCAGGGGGGGTTACGAGCAGTACTTC. Translating it yields CASSLRGGYEQYF.

As for this clone: Other DNA sequences in this specimen translate into the identical CDR3. This chain uses TRBV28 with TRBJ1-4; maybe TRBD1 (6 bases). Germline CDR1 and CDR2: MDHEN and SYDVKM. V gave up 6 bases and J gave up 4 bases, with 12 bases separating them. The CDR3 totals 14 residues. In DNA, the CDR3 is TGTGCCAGCAGGCCGGGAGGGGGTAATGAAAAACTGTTTTTT. Its translation: CASRPGGGNEKLFF. Together with reference TRBV28 and TRBJ1-4, the CDR3 gives the full variable domain: DVKVTQSSRYLVKRTGEKVFLECVQDMDHENMFWYRQDPGLGLRLIYFSYDVKMKEKGDIPEGYSVSREKKERFSLILESASTNQTSMYLCASRPGGGNEKLFFGSGTQLSVL.

The chain couples TRBV28 to TRBJ1-1; D uncertain. Between the trimmed V and J ends, which lost 6 bases and 11 bases, there was a span of 16 bases. The length of the CDR3 is 12 residues. The germline CDR1 and CDR2 sequences are MDHEN and SYDVKM. CDR3 in DNA: TGTGCCAGCAGCGGGGTTTTCGTACGGGCTTTCTTT. This codes for CASSGVFVRAFF.

The chain couples TRBV6-6 to TRBJ2-5; D is undetermined. Trimming shortened V by 2 bases and J by 1 base, and 5 bases separated the two germline ends. The germline gives CDR1 MNHNY, CDR2 SVGAGI (reference sequence). CDR3 length equals 13 residues. In DNA form, the CDR3 reads TGTGCCAGCAGTTACGGGGTCCAAGAGACCCAGTACTTC. This translates into CASSYGVQETQYF.